This T cell receptor beta chain derives from a study of cytomegalovirus exposure and HLA in healthy donors. Study findings and constraints: In vitro testing confirmed a few CMV-associated chains as specific for CMV antigens. Indistinguishable V segments, including TRBV6-2 and TRBV6-3, were excluded. Clonal expansion was found to be greater in HLA-associated TCR beta chains than in equally common others in a later analysis.

The donors, nominally healthy at sampling, likely had unrecorded immune exposures. A note on this clone: Its antigen remains unidentified.

60 Vbeta and 13 Jbeta primers were used in PCR. The assay was immunoSEQ multiplex PCR, and TCRdb's table has in-frame clones only and misses some. The sample consists of 160,000 or so clones, more than 65% of them appearing once. The CDR3 is 19 amino acids. CDR1 and CDR2 (germline): SEHNR, FQNEAQ (reference sequence). V gave up 1 base and J gave up 0 bases; unmatched junction bases: 13. What was sequenced was PBMCs. The chain is built from TRBV7-9 and TRBJ2-3, with 7 bases matching TRBD2. The clonotype was recovered from a man younger than 45 in good health and CMV-seronegative. Here the CDR3 reads CASSLGWASGSTSTDTQYF. In DNA, the CDR3 is TGTGCCAGCAGCTTAGGTTGGGCTAGCGGATCAACTAGCACAGATACGCAGTATTTT. Supplemented by reference TRBV7-9 and TRBJ2-3, the full variable domain reads DTGVSQNPRHKITKRGQNVTFRCDPISEHNRLYWYRQTLGQGPEFLTYFQNEAQLEKSRLLSDRFSAERPKGSFSTLEIQRTEQGDSAMYLCASSLGWASGSTSTDTQYFGPGTRLTVL.